This T cell receptor (beta chain) was identified during a study of human CD4 T cells and Enterobacteriaceae. Findings and caveats of the study: Only same-donor CFSE-low culture sequences were used to infer reactivity. Broadly cross-reactive clonotypes: about 55% of the 19 ranked in the top 5%.

Deep-level sequencing, detecting one cell in 200,000, covered ex vivo memory CD4+. Profiled with immunoSEQ multiplex PCR; TCRdb holds only in-frame clones, not every one. The table records under 35,000 clones, roughly four fifths of them present only once. The germline V gene encodes CDR1 SQVTM and CDR2 ANQGSEA. Trimming removed 6 bases at V and 11 bases at J, with 13 bases between. This CDR3 has 10 residues. The memory gate held CD4+ cells that were not CD45RA+CCR7+CD95- naive cells, over 98% pure. Healthy donors' blood was sourced from blood donation centers in Switzerland. A word on this clone: As yet, its antigen is unknown.

Sequenced sample: memory CD4+ T cells from blood. This TCR came from a human donor in good health. The chain couples TRBV29-1 to TRBJ1-2; D call uncertain. CDR3 sequence: CSVEQPGYTF. Written as DNA, the CDR3 is TGCAGCGTAGAACAGCCGGGTTACACCTTC.